These T cell receptor beta chains were read from a single sample in a study of shared clonotypes between healthy human individuals. The assay was immunoSEQ multiplex PCR, and TCRdb's table has in-frame clones only and misses some. This table holds some 2,000,000 clones, 85% to 95% found once. Sequencing was performed on naive CD8+ T cells sorted from blood. The receptors shown here come from a man aged 18 to 30 in good health. Each CDR3 is given with its conserved first and last residue. Each record gives: clone size, CDR3 length, J gene, V gene, D gene, CDR3 DNA, CDR3 protein. A D gene is named only where the DNA matches it firmly. For some rows the clone size is stated as once, few or many, or as a class when expanded; others skip it.

clone_size: NA; cdr3_length: 15; j_call: TRBJ2-1; v_call: TRBV5-8; d_call: NA; cdr3_nt: TGTGCCAGTTGTAGGGCAGGGAACACCTACAATGAGCAGTTCTTC; cdr3_aa: CASCRAGNTYNEQFF
clone_size: NA; cdr3_length: 11; j_call: TRBJ2-7; v_call: TRBV6-6; d_call: NA; cdr3_nt: TGTGCCACTCGGGGGACCTACGAGCAGTACTTC; cdr3_aa: CATRGTYEQYF
clone_size: once; cdr3_length: 14; j_call: TRBJ1-1; v_call: TRBV2; d_call: NA; cdr3_nt: TGTGCCAGCAAGGGCGAGGACAGACCCACTGAAGCTTTCTTT; cdr3_aa: CASKGEDRPTEAFF
clone_size: few; cdr3_length: 15; j_call: TRBJ2-7; v_call: TRBV4-3; d_call: TRBD2; cdr3_nt: TGCGCCAGCAGCCCATCCGGGACTAGCGACTACGAGCAGTACTTC; cdr3_aa: CASSPSGTSDYEQYF
clone_size: NA; cdr3_length: 13; j_call: TRBJ2-2; v_call: TRBV29-1; d_call: NA; cdr3_nt: TGCAGCGCCCAGACGGCGAACACCGGGGAGCTGTTTTTT; cdr3_aa: CSAQTANTGELFF
clone_size: NA; cdr3_length: 14; j_call: TRBJ2-7; v_call: TRBV11-2; d_call: NA; cdr3_nt: TGTGCCAGCAGTGCTTACAGGGTCTCGGGAGAGCAGTACTTC; cdr3_aa: CASSAYRVSGEQYF
clone_size: NA; cdr3_length: 16; j_call: TRBJ1-2; v_call: TRBV27; d_call: NA; cdr3_nt: TGTGCCAGCAGTCAGGATACGTGGACGGCGAGAGAGGGCTACACCTTC; cdr3_aa: CASSQDTWTAREGYTF
clone_size: NA; cdr3_length: 13; j_call: TRBJ2-7; v_call: TRBV10-1; d_call: NA; cdr3_nt: TGCGCCAGCAGTGACGGCAGGGGTTACGAGCAGTACTTC; cdr3_aa: CASSDGRGYEQYF
clone_size: NA; cdr3_length: 17; j_call: TRBJ2-7; v_call: TRBV4-2; d_call: TRBD1; cdr3_nt: TGTGCCAGCAGCCAAGACTGGGGACAGCCTACCTCCTACGAGCAGTACTTC; cdr3_aa: CASSQDWGQPTSYEQYF
clone_size: NA; cdr3_length: 15; j_call: TRBJ1-6; v_call: TRBV6-5; d_call: TRBD1; cdr3_nt: TGTGCCAGCAGTTACTCTGGACAGGGAGGTTCACCCCTCCACTTT; cdr3_aa: CASSYSGQGGSPLHF
clone_size: NA; cdr3_length: 12; j_call: TRBJ2-3; v_call: TRBV13; d_call: NA; cdr3_nt: TGTGCCAGCAGCTTAGTAGGGACTGAGGAGTATTTT; cdr3_aa: CASSLVGTEEYF
clone_size: NA; cdr3_length: 12; j_call: TRBJ1-5; v_call: TRBV15; d_call: NA; cdr3_nt: TGTGCCAGCCAGGGTAGCAATCAGCCCCAGCATTTT; cdr3_aa: CASQGSNQPQHF
clone_size: NA; cdr3_length: 14; j_call: TRBJ2-7; v_call: TRBV13; d_call: TRBD1; cdr3_nt: TGTGCCAGCAGCCCGGGACAGGAGGTCTACGAGCAGTACTTC; cdr3_aa: CASSPGQEVYEQYF
clone_size: NA; cdr3_length: 16; j_call: TRBJ2-1; v_call: TRBV2; d_call: TRBD2; cdr3_nt: TGTGCCAGCAGTGATCCTCCGGGAGGGGGGGACAATGAGCAGTTCTTC; cdr3_aa: CASSDPPGGGDNEQFF
clone_size: NA; cdr3_length: 14; j_call: TRBJ2-3; v_call: TRBV28; d_call: NA; cdr3_nt: TGTGCCAGCAGTTTTGAGGGCGCGACAGATACGCAGTATTTT; cdr3_aa: CASSFEGATDTQYF
clone_size: few; cdr3_length: 12; j_call: TRBJ1-3; v_call: TRBV6-1; d_call: NA; cdr3_nt: TGTGCCAGCAGCCGCCTCGGAAACACCATATATTTT; cdr3_aa: CASSRLGNTIYF
clone_size: NA; cdr3_length: 16; j_call: TRBJ2-3; v_call: TRBV30; d_call: TRBD2; cdr3_nt: TGTGCCCGCACTAGCGAAAACCTAGCGGGGACAGATACGCAGTATTTT; cdr3_aa: CARTSENLAGTDTQYF
clone_size: NA; cdr3_length: 14; j_call: TRBJ2-2; v_call: TRBV6-5; d_call: NA; cdr3_nt: TGTGCCAGCAGTTACATCCAGTCGGCCGGGGAGCTGTTTTTT; cdr3_aa: CASSYIQSAGELFF
clone_size: NA; cdr3_length: 13; j_call: TRBJ2-7; v_call: TRBV10-3; d_call: NA; cdr3_nt: TGTGCCATCAGTGAGGGGGCCACCTACGAGCAGTACTTC; cdr3_aa: CAISEGATYEQYF
clone_size: NA; cdr3_length: 16; j_call: TRBJ1-1; v_call: TRBV7-9; d_call: NA; cdr3_nt: TGTGCCAGCAGTCCAGTCAGGGGTTTTCTGAACACTGAAGCTTTCTTT; cdr3_aa: CASSPVRGFLNTEAFF
clone_size: once; cdr3_length: 14; j_call: TRBJ1-6; v_call: TRBV27; d_call: NA; cdr3_nt: TGTGCCAGCAGTTTCGGGGGCGCAACTTCACCCCTCCACTTT; cdr3_aa: CASSFGGATSPLHF
clone_size: NA; cdr3_length: 12; j_call: TRBJ1-2; v_call: TRBV15; d_call: NA; cdr3_nt: TGTGCCACCCACGGGACGGACTATGGCTACACCTTC; cdr3_aa: CATHGTDYGYTF
clone_size: NA; cdr3_length: 14; j_call: TRBJ2-2; v_call: TRBV10-3; d_call: NA; cdr3_nt: TGTGCCATCAGTAGGGGGGCTAACACCGGGGAGCTGTTTTTT; cdr3_aa: CAISRGANTGELFF
clone_size: NA; cdr3_length: 16; j_call: TRBJ1-6; v_call: TRBV6-5; d_call: NA; cdr3_nt: TGTGCCAGCAGTTACTCGCTCGGGGGGTCTGGTTCACCCCTCCACTTT; cdr3_aa: CASSYSLGGSGSPLHF
clone_size: NA; cdr3_length: 16; j_call: TRBJ1-2; v_call: TRBV13; d_call: TRBD1; cdr3_nt: TGTGCCAGCAGCGCCCTAGAGGCAGGGGGCAGCTATGGCTACACCTTC; cdr3_aa: CASSALEAGGSYGYTF
clone_size: NA; cdr3_length: 14; j_call: TRBJ2-7; v_call: TRBV29-1; d_call: NA; cdr3_nt: TGCAGCGTTACAGGGGGGGTTCTTGGCTACGAGCAGTACTTC; cdr3_aa: CSVTGGVLGYEQYF
clone_size: NA; cdr3_length: 17; j_call: TRBJ2-5; v_call: TRBV7-9; d_call: TRBD2; cdr3_nt: TGTGCCAGCAGCGCCAGACGGACTAGCGCGTACCAAGAGACCCAGTACTTC; cdr3_aa: CASSARRTSAYQETQYF
clone_size: NA; cdr3_length: 12; j_call: TRBJ2-7; v_call: TRBV27; d_call: NA; cdr3_nt: TGTGCCAGCCGAGGATCCCTCTACGAGCAGTACTTC; cdr3_aa: CASRGSLYEQYF
clone_size: NA; cdr3_length: 16; j_call: TRBJ2-2; v_call: TRBV28; d_call: TRBD1; cdr3_nt: TGTGCCAGCAGTTTCCCACAGGGGACAGTTGGCGGGGAGCTGTTTTTT; cdr3_aa: CASSFPQGTVGGELFF
clone_size: NA; cdr3_length: 12; j_call: TRBJ2-7; v_call: TRBV7-8; d_call: NA; cdr3_nt: TGTGCCAGCAGCCATACAGGGAACGAGCAGTACTTC; cdr3_aa: CASSHTGNEQYF
clone_size: NA; cdr3_length: 16; j_call: TRBJ2-1; v_call: TRBV28; d_call: NA; cdr3_nt: TGTGCCAGCAGTTTTCCTCCGAGGGGGGACCCCAATGAGCAGTTCTTC; cdr3_aa: CASSFPPRGDPNEQFF
clone_size: NA; cdr3_length: 11; j_call: TRBJ2-5; v_call: TRBV2; d_call: NA; cdr3_nt: TGTGCCAGCAGTGGTGGGGAGACCCAGTACTTC; cdr3_aa: CASSGGETQYF
clone_size: NA; cdr3_length: 13; j_call: TRBJ1-2; v_call: TRBV2; d_call: NA; cdr3_nt: TGTGCCAGCAGGGCAGGGGAATCTCTCGGCTACACCTTC; cdr3_aa: CASRAGESLGYTF
clone_size: NA; cdr3_length: 15; j_call: TRBJ2-7; v_call: TRBV11-2; d_call: TRBD2; cdr3_nt: TGTGCCAGCAGCTTAGGTGGCGGGGGGCCCTACGAGCAGTACTTC; cdr3_aa: CASSLGGGGPYEQYF
clone_size: NA; cdr3_length: 13; j_call: TRBJ2-1; v_call: TRBV10-3; d_call: NA; cdr3_nt: TGTGCCATCAGTGCCTCAGGATTTGGGGAGCAGTTCTTC; cdr3_aa: CAISASGFGEQFF
clone_size: NA; cdr3_length: 15; j_call: TRBJ2-3; v_call: TRBV27; d_call: TRBD2; cdr3_nt: TGTGCCAGCAGTCCACTAGCGGGGGGCACAGATACGCAGTATTTT; cdr3_aa: CASSPLAGGTDTQYF
clone_size: NA; cdr3_length: 14; j_call: TRBJ2-7; v_call: TRBV13; d_call: NA; cdr3_nt: TGTGCCAGCAGCTTAGGTAGAAGAGCCTACGAGCAGTACTTC; cdr3_aa: CASSLGRRAYEQYF
clone_size: once; cdr3_length: 12; j_call: TRBJ1-6; v_call: TRBV5-6; d_call: NA; cdr3_nt: TGTGCCAGCAGCTTGTCCGATTCACCCCTCCACTTT; cdr3_aa: CASSLSDSPLHF
clone_size: NA; cdr3_length: 16; j_call: TRBJ2-1; v_call: TRBV9; d_call: NA; cdr3_nt: TGTGCCAGCAGCGATGGGCTCGGGGGGCATTACAATGAGCAGTTCTTC; cdr3_aa: CASSDGLGGHYNEQFF
clone_size: NA; cdr3_length: 14; j_call: TRBJ1-2; v_call: TRBV4-1; d_call: NA; cdr3_nt: TGCGCCAGCAGCCAAGACGAGGAGTCCTATGGCTACACCTTC; cdr3_aa: CASSQDEESYGYTF
clone_size: NA; cdr3_length: 15; j_call: TRBJ2-7; v_call: TRBV6-6; d_call: NA; cdr3_nt: TGTGCCAGCAGCCCCCGGAGGGCCAGCTCCTACGAGCAGTACTTC; cdr3_aa: CASSPRRASSYEQYF
clone_size: NA; cdr3_length: 14; j_call: TRBJ1-2; v_call: TRBV7-8; d_call: TRBD1; cdr3_nt: TGTGCCAGCAGCCCCGCGTTACAGGGGGCTGGCTACACCTTC; cdr3_aa: CASSPALQGAGYTF
clone_size: NA; cdr3_length: 12; j_call: TRBJ2-5; v_call: TRBV27; d_call: NA; cdr3_nt: TGTGCCGGCAGGGCCATACAAGAGACCCAGTACTTC; cdr3_aa: CAGRAIQETQYF
clone_size: NA; cdr3_length: 14; j_call: TRBJ2-3; v_call: TRBV10-1; d_call: NA; cdr3_nt: TGCGCCAGCAGTGAGTCCAGGACCACAGATACGCAGTATTTT; cdr3_aa: CASSESRTTDTQYF
clone_size: NA; cdr3_length: 12; j_call: TRBJ1-1; v_call: TRBV30; d_call: TRBD1; cdr3_nt: TGTGCCTGGAGCCTAACAGGGGCTGAAGCTTTCTTT; cdr3_aa: CAWSLTGAEAFF
clone_size: NA; cdr3_length: 11; j_call: TRBJ1-1; v_call: TRBV6-5; d_call: NA; cdr3_nt: TGTGCCAGCAGTTATCGGGGGCAGGCTTTCTTT; cdr3_aa: CASSYRGQAFF
clone_size: NA; cdr3_length: 16; j_call: TRBJ2-7; v_call: TRBV29-1; d_call: NA; cdr3_nt: TGCAGCGTTGAGACAGGATGGACTAGTGTAGGGAACGAGCAGTACTTC; cdr3_aa: CSVETGWTSVGNEQYF
clone_size: NA; cdr3_length: 15; j_call: TRBJ2-7; v_call: TRBV15; d_call: NA; cdr3_nt: TGTGCCACCAGCCCCACAGTTGCGGGTTCCTACGAGCAGTACTTC; cdr3_aa: CATSPTVAGSYEQYF
clone_size: NA; cdr3_length: 13; j_call: TRBJ2-7; v_call: TRBV19; d_call: TRBD1; cdr3_nt: TGTGCCAGTAGTGCAGGGGGCGGGTACGAGCAGTACTTC; cdr3_aa: CASSAGGGYEQYF
clone_size: NA; cdr3_length: 15; j_call: TRBJ2-1; v_call: TRBV7-9; d_call: NA; cdr3_nt: TGTGCCAGCAGCCACTCCATACACTCCTACAATGAGCAGTTCTTC; cdr3_aa: CASSHSIHSYNEQFF
clone_size: NA; cdr3_length: 16; j_call: TRBJ1-1; v_call: TRBV29-1; d_call: TRBD1; cdr3_nt: TGCAGCGTTGAAGATCAGTGGACAGGGGCTAACACTGAAGCTTTCTTT; cdr3_aa: CSVEDQWTGANTEAFF
clone_size: NA; cdr3_length: 17; j_call: TRBJ1-1; v_call: TRBV27; d_call: NA; cdr3_nt: TGTGCCAGCAGTCCCGGACCAGGAGAGGGAACGAACACTGAAGCTTTCTTT; cdr3_aa: CASSPGPGEGTNTEAFF
clone_size: NA; cdr3_length: 14; j_call: TRBJ2-5; v_call: TRBV7-7; d_call: TRBD1; cdr3_nt: TGTGCTAGCAGCCCCCGGACAGGTCGAGAGACCCAGTACTTC; cdr3_aa: CASSPRTGRETQYF
clone_size: NA; cdr3_length: 18; j_call: TRBJ2-2; v_call: TRBV7-6; d_call: TRBD1; cdr3_nt: TGTGCCAGCAGCTCTTTCCCTCCGGGACAGGGAGCCACCGGGGAGCTGTTTTTT; cdr3_aa: CASSSFPPGQGATGELFF
clone_size: NA; cdr3_length: 11; j_call: TRBJ2-7; v_call: TRBV28; d_call: NA; cdr3_nt: TGTGCCAGCCTTTGGGGTAACGAGCAGTACTTC; cdr3_aa: CASLWGNEQYF